The entry below gives a single T cell receptor beta chain sequence along with its context. This clone was seen repeatedly, ten times or more. There is no known antigen for this receptor. This specimen comes from a study of T cell clonality in common variable immunodeficiency (dated by TCRdb to the mid-2010s). General conclusions and limits of the study: TCRbeta clonality was higher in CVID subjects than in healthy controls (t-test p = 0.018), and the increase was most characteristic of about a third of subjects. Fewer TCRbeta clones were shared among CVID subjects than among healthy controls (p < 0.0001). Correlations of repertoire features with clinical complications were constrained by heterogeneity among patients within the CVID cohort. According to the authors, figuring out what caused the increased clonality in CVID would require sequencing the repertoires of T cell subpopulations. Even though DNA input was the same, control samples had an average of about 80,000 unique sequences each, compared with some 32,000 in CVID samples. CVID TCRbeta sequences reportedly showed fewer deletions and N-nucleotide insertions and lacked highly modified clones with 13 or more V deletions.

Equivalent amounts of genomic DNA from CVID and control samples were used as sequencing input. For every sample, a 60 bp segment covering the rearranged TCRbeta CDR3 region was amplified and then sequenced. The immunoSEQ assay, a bias-corrected multiplex PCR combined with high-throughput sequencing, was used for TCRbeta amplification. Per the source publication's procedure: Every unique nucleotide sequence was considered a clone and was annotated with V, D and J genes, copy number and frequency. Sequences were labeled productive if in frame, and non-productive if out of frame or containing stop codons. Clonality was calculated from Shannon's entropy as previously described. The predicted amino acid sequences of productive clones were used to derive mean CDR3 Kyte-Doolittle hydropathy. Scaled V gene usage was hierarchically clustered using Manhattan distance and complete linkage with the R hclust function. Sharing of clones by CDR3 amino acid sequence was evaluated through resampling of 12 repertoires per group over 100 rounds. The repertoires were screened for around 70 published EBV-specific TCRbeta sequences and 245 published CMV-specific TCRbeta sequences. A couple of CVID samples that yielded fewer than 10,000 sequences were excluded from the analysis, so approximately 40 CVID repertoires were retained. As stored in TCRdb, this immuneACCESS dataset retains in-frame rearrangements with V and J assigned. A fraction of the clones does not appear; measured against another copy, unresolved V genes explain less than half of the discrepancy, and the remainder lacks a known reason. V and J calls and clone size are given by that table; D and trimming were obtained from the DNA. This sample has over 45,000 clones, none of them a singleton. Roughly 2% of the sample belongs to the ten largest clones.

Predominantly Caucasian heritage was noted among both the CVID patients and the healthy controls. From each donor, roughly 4.5 to 8.5 ml of heparinized peripheral whole blood was collected. Genomic DNA from adults with common variable immune deficiency (CVID) and from healthy adult controls was the source for sequencing TCRbeta CDR3 repertoires. The control group was made up of approximately 22 healthy adult volunteers (about ten male and 12 female) whose ages ranged from roughly 20 to 70 years, with a mean age of approximately 34. Diluted blood was density-centrifuged over Hypaque 1077 or Ficoll-Paque to isolate peripheral blood mononuclear cells. Genomic DNA was obtained from unsorted mononuclear cells using either Qiagen column purification or a centrifugation-based method. The sequence came from a person aged 18 to 75 in good health. The sample taken for sequencing was peripheral blood mononuclear cells.

CDR3 DNA, as far as it was read: TGTGCCAGCAAGGTTTCCGGGGAG. The encoded protein is CASKVSGE. The CDR3 as a whole reads CASKVSGELFF. Recombination connected TRBV6-2 or TRBV6-3 to TRBJ2-2; too little of a D gene remains to name it. With the read ending 3 residues before the CDR3 end, the germline J gene is used to fill in that end. V is shortened by 7 bases, J by 6 bases, and the region joining them spans 6 bases. Inclusive of the bounding cysteine and phenylalanine, the CDR3 is 11 residues long. Of the CDR3's DNA, 24 bases were read; they are in frame from base 1. As encoded in the germline V gene, CDR1 is MNHEY while CDR2 is SVGEGT.